Below are 18 T cell receptor beta chains sequenced from a single sample in a study of cytomegalovirus exposure and HLA in healthy donors (dated by TCRdb to about 2017). The library was made by the immunoSEQ multiplex PCR assay. The multiplex PCR relied on a mix of 60 forward primers for TCR Vbeta segments and 13 reverse primers for TCR Jbeta segments. In TCRdb, the immuneACCESS table is reduced to in-frame sequences with V and J assigned. These tables do not hold every clone; where another copy was compared, an unresolved V gene accounts for under half, and the others remain unexplained. This sample gives roughly 260,000 clones in total; 70% to 90% of them show up just once. In total, the top ten clones hold 2% to 2.5% of the sample. The material sequenced was PBMCs. These TCRs come from a woman aged 40-49 years in good health and CMV-seropositive.

This clone was counted only a few times. V usage is TRBV7-2 and J usage is TRBJ2-3; tentative D call: TRBD1 (5 bases). V was shortened by 2 bases and J by 2 bases, with 11 bases between the two germline ends. This CDR3 contains 15 residues. Germline CDR1 reads SGHTA; CDR2 reads FQGNSA. CDR3 sequence (DNA): TGTGCCAGCAGCTTAAGGGGAAGGTTCACAGATACGCAGTATTTT. Translation gives CASSLRGRFTDTQYF.

The rearrangement joins TRBV23-1 to TRBJ2-1, with 7 nucleotides matching TRBD1. TRBV23-1 is noted as an ORF with a role that remains uncertain. This CDR3 contains 16 residues. V dropped 0 bases and J dropped 7; count of bases not matched to a gene: 9. DNA for the CDR3: TGCGCCAGCAGTCAATCCTATCGTGGGACAGCTAATGAGCAGTTCTTC. Translating gives CASSQSYRGTANEQFF.

The chain combines TRBV28 with TRBJ1-6; a weak D match, TRBD1 (6 bases). The V gene lost 6 bases and the J gene lost 7 bases, with 16 bases spanning the gap. CDR1 and CDR2 from the germline V gene are MDHEN and SYDVKM. This CDR3 has 15 residues. CDR3 in DNA: TGTGCCAGCAGCCCTACAGGGTATTTCAATTCACCCCTCCACTTT. This codes for CASSPTGYFNSPLHF.

The rearrangement links TRBV5-4 to TRBJ2-7, with TRBD2 as a possible D gene (6 bases). CDR1 SGHNT and CDR2 YYREEE come from the germline V gene (reference sequence). Between the trimmed V and J ends, which lost 3 bases and 4 bases, there was a span of 14 bases. The CDR3 consists of 14 residues. CDR3 amino acids: CASSYPGEAYEQYF. CDR3 DNA: TGTGCCAGCAGCTATCCGGGAGAGGCTTACGAGCAGTACTTC.

J is TRBJ1-4 and V is TRBV19; TRBD1 matches 7 bases. This CDR3 has 16 residues. J lost 0 bases, V lost 5 bases, and 6 bases had no gene match. Germline values: CDR1 LNHDA, CDR2 SQIVND (reference sequence). The CDR3, as DNA: TGTGCCAGTAGTTACAGGGGCCCCCCAACTAATGAAAAACTGTTTTTT. Protein: CASSYRGPPTNEKLFF.

The chain uses TRBV21-1 and TRBJ2-1; the table gives TRBD2 as D, unverified against the DNA. TRBV21-1 is a recognized pseudogene. The CDR3 spans 15 residues. The CDR3 protein is CASSKIKRDTDEQFF. The CDR3 bases are TGTGCCAGCAGCAAAATAAAGCGGGATACGGATGAGCAGTTCTTC.

The chain employs TRBV5-6 and TRBJ2-2; D perhaps matches TRBD2 (6 bases). Germline V gene lookup returns CDR1 SGHDT and CDR2 YYEEEE. The CDR3 is 15 residues long. The ends were cut back, 0 bases at V and 3 bases at J, with 9 bases in the middle. DNA of the CDR3: TGTGCCAGCAGCTTGGTTTCGGGGGACACCGGGGAGCTGTTTTTT. Amino acids: CASSLVSGDTGELFF.

On this clone itself: At one end the junction does not follow the germline gene, possibly because of a read error. The V call is TRBV11-2, the J call TRBJ2-3; 8 nucleotides align to TRBD2. The CDR3 has 15 amino acids. CDR1 and CDR2 from the germline V gene are SGHAT and FQNNGV. The DNA of the CDR3 is TGTGCCAGCAGTAGGACGGGAGGGCCCCCAGATCCGCAGTATTTT. It yields the protein CASSRTGGPPDPQYF.

The rearrangement uses TRBV7-2 and TRBJ1-6, with D possibly TRBD1 on 6 matching bases. This CDR3 is 15 amino acids long. CDR1 is SGHTA, CDR2 FQGNSA, per germline. Trimming took off 5 bases at V and 3 bases at J, with 11 bases between the two ends. The CDR3 bases are TGTGCCAGCAGCCCCAGGACAGACTATAATTCACCCCTCCACTTT. It is translated as CASSPRTDYNSPLHF.

This chain uses TRBV7-9 with TRBJ2-7; no firm D call. The germline V and J ends were trimmed by 6 bases and 7 bases, with 22 bases remaining between them. The CDR3 spans 15 residues. Per germline, CDR1 SEHNR and CDR2 FQNEAQ (reference sequence). This CDR3 reads CASSSSSGLPWEQYF. The DNA of the CDR3 is TGTGCCAGCAGTTCCTCATCGGGTCTCCCGTGGGAGCAGTACTTC. The entire variable domain, with the rest obtained from reference TRBV7-9 and TRBJ2-7, is as follows: DTGVSQNPRHKITKRGQNVTFRCDPISEHNRLYWYRQTLGQGPEFLTYFQNEAQLEKSRLLSDRFSAERPKGSFSTLEIQRTEQGDSAMYLCASSSSSGLPWEQYFGPGTRLTVT.

V usage is TRBV25-1 and J usage is TRBJ2-2; TRBD2 agrees at 14 bases. CDR1 and CDR2 from the germline V gene are MGHDK and SYGVNS. CDR3 length equals 17 residues. Unmatched junction bases numbered 11, after V lost 6 bases and J lost 8 bases. CDR3 DNA: TGTGCCAGCAGAGATACCGGGGGACTAGCGGGAGTTGGGGAGCTGTTTTTT. Residues: CASRDTGGLAGVGELFF.

The gene calls are TRBV6-1 and TRBJ1-5; D gene unclear. Germline V gene sequence: CDR1 MNHNS, CDR2 SASEGT. Trimming removed 5 bases at V and 7 bases at J, with 6 bases between. CDR3 size: 11 residues. CDR3 region: CASSNRQPQHF. In nucleotides, the CDR3 is TGTGCCAGCAGTAACCGGCAGCCCCAGCATTTT.

The J gene is TRBJ1-4, the V gene TRBV7-2, with 8 nucleotides matching TRBD1. Germline loops: CDR1 SGHTA, CDR2 FQGNSA. CDR3 size: 14 residues. The ends lost 5 bases at V and 7 bases at J; junction bases unmatched: 6. The CDR3 DNA follows: TGTGCCAGCAGCCAAGACAGGGGAAGTGAAAAACTGTTTTTT. Translating it yields CASSQDRGSEKLFF.

The chain carries TRBV5-1 and TRBJ2-2; a possible D gene is TRBD2 (6 bases). Germline assignment: CDR1 SGHRS and CDR2 YFSETQ. V lost 0 bases to trimming and J lost 4 bases, with 16 bases between them. The CDR3 consists of 17 residues. CDR3 nucleotide sequence: TGCGCCAGCAGCTTGGGCCCCTCGGGAGTTAGCACCGGGGAGCTGTTTTTT. It is translated as CASSLGPSGVSTGELFF.

The CDR3 DNA reads as TGTGCCAGCAGCCAAGATCCCGACAGCCTAAGCGAGCAGTACTTC. Its translation: CASSQDPDSLSEQYF. V usage is TRBV4-2 and J usage is TRBJ2-7, with D tentatively TRBD1 (5 bases). CDR1 and CDR2 from the germline V gene are LGHNA and YNFKEQ. The CDR3 loop spans 15 amino acids. The ends were cut back, 0 bases at V and 6 bases at J, with 15 bases in the middle.

The rearrangement links TRBV5-4 to TRBJ2-4, with 9 bases identical to TRBD1. Germline CDR1 SGHNT, CDR2 YYREEE (reference sequence). The CDR3 sequence is 12 residues long. J gave up 11 bases and V 3 bases, and 3 bases lay outside the gene matches. The CDR3: CASSWGQGLQYF. The DNA of the CDR3 is TGTGCCAGCAGCTGGGGACAGGGCCTTCAGTACTTC.

This sequence joins TRBV6-5 and TRBJ1-1, with 9 bases fitting TRBD1. The CDR3 is 14 amino acids. Germline lookup yields CDR1 MNHEY and CDR2 SVGAGI. With V trimmed by 5 bases and J by 7 bases, 8 bases remained unmatched. CDR3 in DNA: TGTGCCAGCAGTGAATCTGGGACAGGGTTTGAAGCTTTCTTT. This translates into CASSESGTGFEAFF.

This chain uses TRBV2 with TRBJ2-7; 10 nucleotides align to TRBD1. The CDR3 totals 16 residues. V lost 1 base and J lost 4; bases outside the gene matches: 7. CDR1 SNHLY and CDR2 FYNNEI come from the germline V gene. The CDR3 DNA reads TGTGCCAGCAGTGAAGTATGGGACAGGGGATTTTACGAGCAGTACTTC. Translation gives CASSEVWDRGFYEQYF.